A single sample is the source of the 31 T cell receptor beta chains below, sequenced in a study of blood T cell repertoires in COVID-19. Profiled with immunoSEQ multiplex PCR; TCRdb holds only in-frame clones, not every one. The data hold over 140,000 clones, with about 75% observed a single time. The sample taken for sequencing was PBMCs or T cells enriched from blood (not recorded which). The source of these receptors is a woman aged 50 to 65 who had recovered from COVID-19.

The V and J genes are TRBV24-1 and TRBJ2-3, with TRBD1 matching over 8 bases. This CDR3 comprises 15 residues. V shed 4 bases and J 5 bases; nucleotides not matched to a gene: 7. CDR1 is KGHDR, CDR2 SFDVKD, per germline. CDR3 sequence reads: CATSELQGDRDTQYF. The CDR3 DNA sequence: TGTGCCACCAGTGAACTACAGGGGGACCGAGATACGCAGTATTTT.

This chain links TRBV5-4 with TRBJ1-1, with D unresolved. V was pared by 2 bases and J by 0 bases, with 14 bases between. From germline, CDR1 is SGHNT and CDR2 YYREEE (reference sequence). The CDR3 is made up of 16 amino acids. The CDR3 protein is CASSLSGSLMNTEAFF. The CDR3 DNA reads TGTGCCAGCAGCTTAAGCGGTTCCCTAATGAACACTGAAGCTTTCTTT.

This chain joins TRBV19 and TRBJ1-1; a possible D gene is TRBD1 (6 bases). V lost 5 bases, J lost 0 bases, and 10 bases lay in between. Germline lookup yields CDR1 LNHDA and CDR2 SQIVND (reference sequence). The length of the CDR3 is 14 residues. The CDR3 region is CASSSRGMNTEAFF. The CDR3 region has the DNA TGTGCCAGTAGTTCCAGGGGCATGAACACTGAAGCTTTCTTT.

V is TRBV5-5 and J is TRBJ1-2; D is uncertain. Trimming took 0 bases from V and 1 from J, leaving 7 bases between them. Per germline, CDR1 SGHKS and CDR2 YYEKEE (reference sequence). This CDR3 has 14 amino acids. The CDR3: CASSLDSLNYGYTF. CDR3 coding DNA: TGTGCCAGCAGCTTGGACAGCCTTAACTATGGCTACACCTTC.

The genes are TRBV18 and TRBJ2-3; unclear D gene. The CDR3 extends over 15 amino acids. Germline assignment: CDR1 KGHSH and CDR2 LQKENI. V was trimmed by 3 bases and J by 4 bases, leaving 14 bases between them. CDR3 in DNA: TGTGCCAGCTCACCGATCAAATTTTCAGCAGATACGCAGTATTTT. Translation: CASSPIKFSADTQYF.

This clone was seen once. The rearrangement links TRBV5-1 to TRBJ1-2, with a tentative D call TRBD1 (5 bases). This CDR3 is built from 13 residues. Germline loops: CDR1 SGHRS, CDR2 YFSETQ. Trimming took 4 bases from V and 2 from J, leaving 9 bases between them. In nucleotides, the CDR3 is TGCGCCAGCAGCACGACAGAAAACTATGGCTACACCTTC. Its protein product is CASSTTENYGYTF.

The gene calls are TRBV7-2 and TRBJ2-7, with 9 bases matching TRBD1. V was clipped by 5 bases and J by 1 base; unmatched bases: 9. The CDR3 is 16 amino acids. Germline-derived CDR1 and CDR2 are SGHTA and FQGNSA. The CDR3 bases are TGTGCCAGCAGCAGGTCCCGGGACAGGGCATCCTACGAGCAGTACTTC. Its translation is CASSRSRDRASYEQYF.

This sequence joins TRBV13 and TRBJ1-2, with TRBD1 matching over 8 bases. The trim removed 2 bases at V and 3 bases at J, leaving 17 bases unmatched. The germline CDR1 and CDR2 sequences are PRHDT and FYEKMQ (reference sequence). CDR3 length: 19 residues. CDR3 loop: CASSLRALHGQGSDYGYTF. CDR3 coding DNA: TGTGCCAGCAGCTTAAGGGCATTACATGGACAGGGATCGGACTATGGCTACACCTTC.

DNA for the CDR3: TGTGCCAGCACAATCAGCGGGACCAGCTCCTACGAGCAGTACTTC. Amino acids: CASTISGTSSYEQYF. This chain joins TRBV27 and TRBJ2-7, with 7 nucleotides matching TRBD2. The CDR3 is 15 amino acids. The germline V gene has CDR1 MNHEY and CDR2 SMNVEV (reference sequence). V was clipped by 7 bases and J by 0 bases; unmatched bases: 9.

The chain uses TRBV18 and TRBJ1-3, with D possibly being TRBD1 (5 bases). V was cut by 3 bases and J by 1 base, with 16 bases left in between. The CDR3 covers 17 residues. Germline CDR1 is KGHSH and CDR2 is LQKENI. This chain's CDR3 is CASSPTPLGGSGNTIYF. CDR3 bases: TGTGCCAGCTCACCCACACCCCTCGGGGGATCTGGAAACACCATATATTTT.

The V gene is TRBV10-1, the J gene TRBJ2-5, with D possibly being TRBD1 (6 bases). The V gene's germline CDR1 is WNHNN and CDR2 SYGVQD (reference sequence). The CDR3 covers 14 residues. Trimming removed 3 bases at V and 7 bases at J, with 15 bases between. The CDR3 sequence is CASSEQGQTWTQYF. For the CDR3, the DNA is TGCGCCAGCAGTGAACAGGGACAAACATGGACCCAGTACTTC.

This clone was recorded once. Here the CDR3 reads CASSSDILTEAFF. CDR3 DNA: TGTGCCAGCAGCTCGGACATTTTGACTGAAGCTTTCTTT. This chain joins TRBV5-5 and TRBJ1-1; a possible D gene is TRBD1 (5 bases). Trimming removed 3 bases at V and 5 bases at J, with 11 bases between. CDR1 and CDR2 from the germline V gene are SGHKS and YYEKEE (reference sequence). The CDR3 loop spans 13 amino acids.

J is TRBJ2-3 and V is TRBV30, with 12 bases fitting TRBD2. The CDR3 is 14 residues long. Germline CDR1 GTSNPN, CDR2 SVGIG (reference sequence). V was pared by 0 bases and J by 6 bases, with 1 base of the junction left unmatched. The CDR3 coding sequence is TGTGCCTGGAGTGTAACTAGCGGGAGGGATACGCAGTATTTT. This sequence encodes CAWSVTSGRDTQYF.

The chain has TRBV7-9 and TRBJ1-3; D is perhaps TRBD1 (5 bases). CDR3 length: 14 residues. V lost 0 bases, J lost 4 bases, and 7 bases lay in between. Germline V CDR1 and CDR2: SEHNR, FQNEAQ (reference sequence). Here the CDR3 DNA reads TGTGCCAGCAGCTTAGCAGGGGCCGGAAACACCATATATTTT. Translation: CASSLAGAGNTIYF. Full variable domain (rest looked up from reference TRBV7-9 and TRBJ1-3): DTGVSQNPRHKITKRGQNVTFRCDPISEHNRLYWYRQTLGQGPEFLTYFQNEAQLEKSRLLSDRFSAERPKGSFSTLEIQRTEQGDSAMYLCASSLAGAGNTIYFGEGSWLTVV.

The rearrangement uses TRBV11-3 and TRBJ1-1; D is perhaps TRBD1 (5 bases). V gave up 5 bases and J gave up 1 base, with 11 bases separating them. This CDR3 is built from 14 residues. Germline CDR1 and CDR2: SGHNT and YENEEA. The CDR3 nucleotides read TGTGCCAGCAGCCCCGGGGGATCGAACACTGAAGCTTTCTTT. Translation: CASSPGGSNTEAFF.

The rearrangement uses TRBV5-1 and TRBJ1-2, with a weak D call TRBD1 (6 bases). Germline lookup yields CDR1 SGHRS and CDR2 YFSETQ. The CDR3 extends over 13 amino acids. Trimming pared 7 bases from V and 2 bases from J, leaving 12 bases between. The CDR3 nucleotides are TGCGCCAGCCGAGCTACAGGGAACTATGGCTACACCTTC. It is translated as CASRATGNYGYTF.

The V call is TRBV11-2, the J call TRBJ2-1; possibly TRBD2 for D (6 bases). V lost 5 bases to trimming and J lost 7 bases, with 24 bases between them. CDR1 SGHAT and CDR2 FQNNGV come from the germline V gene. This CDR3 spans 17 amino acids. CDR3 region: CASSLPMVGGNKNEQFF. For the CDR3, the DNA is TGTGCCAGCAGCCTCCCCATGGTGGGGGGTAACAAGAATGAGCAGTTCTTC. The variable domain in full, completed from reference TRBV11-2 and TRBJ2-1, reads EAGVAQSPRYKIIEKRQSVAFWCNPISGHATLYWYQQILGQGPKLLIQFQNNGVVDDSQLPKDRFSAERLKGVDSTLKIQPAKLEDSAVYLCASSLPMVGGNKNEQFFGPGTRLTVL.

The rearrangement uses TRBV7-9 and TRBJ2-3, with 8 bases matching TRBD2. This CDR3 contains 15 residues. The junction had 5 bases not matched to a gene; V was cut back by 6 bases and J by 0 bases. From germline, CDR1 is SEHNR and CDR2 FQNEAQ (reference sequence). The CDR3 sequence: CASSFSGASTDTQYF. The CDR3 nucleotides read TGTGCCAGCAGTTTTAGCGGGGCGAGCACAGATACGCAGTATTTT.

This chain uses TRBV12-3 or TRBV12-4 with TRBJ2-7, with 8 nucleotides matching TRBD1. The V segment lost 4 bases and the J segment 5 bases; nucleotides outside the gene matches: 4. The CDR3 is made up of 13 amino acids. The CDR3 reads CASSSDRVHEQYF. The DNA for the CDR3 is TGTGCCAGCAGTTCGGACAGGGTACACGAGCAGTACTTC.

CDR3 sequence (DNA): TGTGCCAGCAGCCCGAGGGGGACGGAAGCTTTCTTT. It specifies CASSPRGTEAFF. This chain joins TRBV9 and TRBJ1-1; D is perhaps TRBD1 (6 bases). The germline V gene encodes CDR1 SGDLS and CDR2 YYNGEE. CDR3 length: 12 residues. Trimming took off 4 bases at V and 8 bases at J, with 12 bases between the two ends.

The V gene is TRBV7-9, the J gene TRBJ2-3; D is unclear. The V end was cut by 4 bases, the J end by 5 bases, with 7 bases between. The CDR3 runs to 12 residues. Germline CDR1 SEHNR, CDR2 FQNEAQ (reference sequence). CDR3 sequence (DNA): TGTGCCAGCAGCTCCCTGAGAGATACGCAGTATTTT. The encoded protein is CASSSLRDTQYF. Using reference TRBV7-9 and TRBJ2-3 for the parts outside the CDR3, the full variable domain is DTGVSQNPRHKITKRGQNVTFRCDPISEHNRLYWYRQTLGQGPEFLTYFQNEAQLEKSRLLSDRFSAERPKGSFSTLEIQRTEQGDSAMYLCASSSLRDTQYFGPGTRLTVL.

Details on this clone: An end of the junction does not agree with germline; a read error may underlie this. The chain is built from TRBV7-7 and TRBJ2-5, with D possibly being TRBD2 (6 bases). This CDR3 has 15 residues. Germline V gene sequence: CDR1 SSHAT, CDR2 FNYEAQ (reference sequence). The CDR3 nucleotides read TGTGCTAGCAGCTTAGACGGTGTAGCGGAAGAGACCCAGTACTTC. Its translation is CASSLDGVAEETQYF.

This clone was recorded a few times. This sequence joins TRBV9 and TRBJ2-2; TRBD2 agrees at 11 bases. The CDR3 has 20 amino acids. J lost 0 bases, V lost 4 bases, and 14 bases had no gene match. Germline CDR1 reads SGDLS; CDR2 reads YYNGEE. The CDR3 bases are TGTGCCAGCAGCCTCCTACCGGTAGCGGGAGGGCCTTCGAACACCGGGGAGCTGTTTTTT. Its protein product is CASSLLPVAGGPSNTGELFF.

The V call is TRBV28, the J call TRBJ2-3; maybe TRBD2 (5 bases). CDR1 is MDHEN and CDR2 is SYDVKM in the germline V gene. The V end was cut by 5 bases, the J end by 5 bases, with 14 bases between. The CDR3 spans 14 residues. The CDR3 spells CASSAPKAGDTQYF. In nucleotides, the CDR3 is TGTGCCAGCAGTGCCCCTAAGGCGGGAGATACGCAGTATTTT.

The chain links TRBV12-3 or TRBV12-4 to TRBJ2-7, with 7 bases matching TRBD2. The V and J ends lost 4 bases and 3 bases, in that order; junction bases with no gene match: 3. This CDR3 has 13 residues. CDR3 nucleotide sequence: TGTGCCAGCAGTTACCAGCGGGACTACGAGCAGTACTTC. This translates into CASSYQRDYEQYF.

The chain carries TRBV12-3 or TRBV12-4 and TRBJ2-2, with 9 bases that match TRBD2. The trim removed 11 bases at V and 14 bases at J, leaving 6 bases unmatched. This CDR3 is built from 10 residues. The DNA of the CDR3 is TGTGCCGCGGGGGGGGAAGCCCTGTTTTTT. Translating it yields CAAGGEALFF.

The chain has TRBV5-4 and TRBJ2-1, with D possibly TRBD2 on 5 matching bases. The CDR3 is 14 amino acids. The V and J ends lost 0 bases and 4 bases respectively, with 8 bases between them. Per the germline V gene, CDR1 is SGHNT and CDR2 is YYREEE (reference sequence). CDR3 sequence reads: CASSLEGAYNEQFF. The CDR3 DNA reads as TGTGCCAGCAGCTTGGAGGGAGCATACAATGAGCAGTTCTTC.

This clone was found many times. This chain uses TRBV24-1 with TRBJ2-1, with D tentatively TRBD2 (5 bases). CDR1 is KGHDR and CDR2 is SFDVKD in the germline V gene. Trimming stripped 4 bases from V and 0 bases from J, with 12 bases between. CDR3 size: 16 residues. The CDR3 DNA is TGTGCCACCAGTGACCGGACGGGAAGCTCCTACAATGAGCAGTTCTTC. Amino acids: CATSDRTGSSYNEQFF.

The CDR3 DNA reads as TGTGCCACCAGCAGAGATCGCAGGGGAAACACCGGGGAGCTGTTTTTT. It specifies CATSRDRRGNTGELFF. This sequence joins TRBV15 and TRBJ2-2; D is possibly TRBD1 (6 bases). CDR3 length: 16 amino acids. Per the germline V gene, CDR1 is LNHNV and CDR2 is YYDKDF (reference sequence). V lost 0 bases to trimming and J lost 2 bases, with 10 bases between them.

With regard to this clone: Different DNA sequences within this sample yield the same CDR3. The gene calls are TRBV7-2 and TRBJ1-2; 7 bases are shared with TRBD1. The ends lost 0 bases at V and 5 bases at J; junction bases unmatched: 3. The V gene's germline CDR1 is SGHTA and CDR2 FQGNSA. The CDR3 has 14 amino acids. The CDR3 loop is CASSLAVRGYGYTF. DNA for the CDR3: TGTGCCAGCAGCTTAGCGGTCAGGGGGTATGGCTACACCTTC.

The chain couples TRBV6-5 to TRBJ1-1; D is ambiguous. V gave up 8 bases and J gave up 0 bases, with 7 bases separating them. CDR3 size: 12 residues. Germline CDR1 and CDR2: MNHEY and SVGAGI. CDR3 in amino acids: CASSGVNTEAFF. CDR3 DNA: TGTGCCAGCTCGGGTGTGAACACTGAAGCTTTCTTT.